A single T cell receptor beta chain is shown here with its context. The entry originates in a study of blood T cell repertoires in COVID-19. In the study overall: From T cells, B-cell-depleted T cells, or PBMCs came the material, which was cDNA or gDNA.

Method: immunoSEQ multiplex PCR; TCRdb's copy keeps in-frame clones and lacks some. Among about 150,000 clones listed, approximately 73% were seen once. Germline CDR1 and CDR2: SEHNR and FQNEAQ (reference sequence). The CDR3 is made up of 16 amino acids. V shed 4 bases and J 5 bases; nucleotides not matched to a gene: 5. Sequencing was done on a sample of peripheral blood. The source is a woman aged 80 or older with acute or convalescent COVID-19. The rearrangement joins TRBV7-9 to TRBJ2-3; 14 nucleotides align to TRBD2. The CDR3 nucleotides are TGTGCCAGCAGCTCGAGACTAGCGGGAGGGCAAGATACGCAGTATTTT. Amino acids: CASSSRLAGGQDTQYF. Variable domain in full (rest from reference TRBV7-9 and TRBJ2-3): DTGVSQNPRHKITKRGQNVTFRCDPISEHNRLYWYRQTLGQGPEFLTYFQNEAQLEKSRLLSDRFSAERPKGSFSTLEIQRTEQGDSAMYLCASSSRLAGGQDTQYFGPGTRLTVL.